A selection of T cell receptor beta chains follows, all from one sample in a study of early T cells in non-severe SARS-CoV-2 infection. TCRdb reanalysed the 5' RACE reads using MiXCR and keeps one entry per CDR3 protein. The sample has tens of thousands of distinct CDR3 sequences, approximately 10% seen once. The specimen comprised whole blood, sampled at baseline. Receptors originate from an adult who was a healthcare worker with PCR-confirmed SARS-CoV-2 infection or an uninfected control (not recorded which). The CDR3 runs from the conserved cysteine through the conserved F or W. A D gene is named only where the DNA matches it firmly. For some rows the clone size is stated as once, few or many, or as a class when expanded; others skip it.

abundance: many
d_gene: NA
j_gene: TRBJ2-1
v_gene: TRBV27
CDR3nt: TGTGCCAGCAGTCTCGAAACAGGACTTAATGAGCAGTTCTTC
CDR3aa: CASSLETGLNEQFF

abundance: few
d_gene: NA
j_gene: TRBJ2-3
v_gene: TRBV7-8
CDR3nt: TGTGCCAGCAGCTACCTATTAGGGACCCCCGGGGCAGATACGCAGTATTTT
CDR3aa: CASSYLLGTPGADTQYF

abundance: NA
d_gene: NA
j_gene: TRBJ2-1
v_gene: TRBV18
CDR3nt: TGTGCCAGCTCACCGGACAGTCGTTTCTTC
CDR3aa: CASSPDSRFF

abundance: few
d_gene: NA
j_gene: TRBJ2-3
v_gene: TRBV7-2
CDR3nt: TGTGCCAGCAAGTCGTCTGCAGATACGCAGTATTTT
CDR3aa: CASKSSADTQYF

abundance: many
d_gene: TRBD2
j_gene: TRBJ2-1
v_gene: TRBV28
CDR3nt: TGTGCCAGCAGTTTTATAGCGGGAGGGATCTACAATGAGCAGTTCTTC
CDR3aa: CASSFIAGGIYNEQFF

abundance: many
d_gene: NA
j_gene: TRBJ2-1
v_gene: TRBV29-1
CDR3nt: TGCAGCGTTTTTTTTAACAATGAGCAGTTCTTC
CDR3aa: CSVFFNNEQFF

abundance: many
d_gene: TRBD1
j_gene: TRBJ1-2
v_gene: TRBV7-8
CDR3nt: TGTGCCAGCAGCGTAGGGACAGATGGCTACACCTTC
CDR3aa: CASSVGTDGYTF

abundance: NA
d_gene: TRBD1
j_gene: TRBJ2-1
v_gene: TRBV24-1
CDR3nt: TGTGCCACCAGTGATTTGCAAGGGACAGACAATGAGCAGTTCTTC
CDR3aa: CATSDLQGTDNEQFF

abundance: NA
d_gene: NA
j_gene: TRBJ2-7
v_gene: TRBV18
CDR3nt: TGTGCCAGCTCACCACCCCAACGGGGGTCCTCCTACGAGCAGTACTTC
CDR3aa: CASSPPQRGSSYEQYF

abundance: many
d_gene: NA
j_gene: TRBJ2-7
v_gene: TRBV20-1
CDR3nt: TGCAGTGCTGGAGGACGGTCCGTCGGGCAGTACTTC
CDR3aa: CSAGGRSVGQYF

abundance: few
d_gene: NA
j_gene: TRBJ1-1
v_gene: TRBV7-2
CDR3nt: TGTGCCAGCAGCTTAAGGTGGGGCAGGAGGACTGAAGCTTTCTTT
CDR3aa: CASSLRWGRRTEAFF

abundance: NA
d_gene: TRBD1
j_gene: TRBJ2-7
v_gene: TRBV6-1
CDR3nt: TGTGCCAGCAGTGAACGTGGACAGGGAGGTCCCTACGAGCAGTACTTC
CDR3aa: CASSERGQGGPYEQYF

abundance: NA
d_gene: NA
j_gene: TRBJ1-1
v_gene: TRBV2
CDR3nt: TGTGCCAGCAGGTGGGGTGACGGGGCGAACACTGAAGCTTTCTTT
CDR3aa: CASRWGDGANTEAFF

abundance: NA
d_gene: NA
j_gene: TRBJ2-7
v_gene: TRBV5-1
CDR3nt: TGCGCCAGCAGCTTGGCCCCACCCGCCTACGAGCAGTACTTC
CDR3aa: CASSLAPPAYEQYF

abundance: few
d_gene: NA
j_gene: TRBJ2-7
v_gene: TRBV19
CDR3nt: TGTGCCAGTAGTGAGGGAATCGAGCAGTACTTC
CDR3aa: CASSEGIEQYF

abundance: NA
d_gene: NA
j_gene: TRBJ2-7
v_gene: TRBV6-2/TRBV6-3
CDR3nt: TGTGCCAGCAGTTATGGAGGGCCGTCCTACGAGCAGTACTTC
CDR3aa: CASSYGGPSYEQYF

abundance: few
d_gene: TRBD1
j_gene: TRBJ2-5
v_gene: TRBV7-9
CDR3nt: TGTGCCAGCAGCCTCCTAAGGGGGCAGCAGGAGACCCAGTACTTC
CDR3aa: CASSLLRGQQETQYF